This passage covers 32 T cell receptor beta chains from one sample sequenced in a study of T cell responses to AZD1222 COVID-19 vaccine. Libraries were prepared by immunoSEQ multiplex PCR; TCRdb keeps only in-frame clonotypes and omits some of them. The data show some 95,000 clones, around 90% seen once. The specimen was peripheral blood, collected on day 0 of AZD1222 vaccination. The receptors shown here come from an adult in good health.

The chain joins TRBV9 to TRBJ1-1; D may be TRBD1 (6 bases). Germline CDR1 and CDR2: SGDLS and YYNGEE. V was pared by 3 bases and J by 8 bases, with 17 bases between. The CDR3 length is 14 residues. The CDR3 here is CASSAGGGHREAFF. The CDR3 nucleotides are TGTGCCAGCAGCGCGGGGGGGGGACACCGAGAAGCTTTCTTT.

The J gene is TRBJ1-3, the V gene TRBV10-2; D may be TRBD1 (6 bases). Per the germline V gene, CDR1 is WSHSY and CDR2 is SAAADI. The germline V and J ends were trimmed by 8 bases and 0 bases, with 23 bases remaining between them. CDR3 length equals 18 residues. CDR3 loop: CASGSVAMGAGSGNTIYF. CDR3 DNA: TGCGCCAGCGGGTCCGTGGCTATGGGGGCAGGCTCTGGAAACACCATATATTTT.

The rearrangement uses TRBV28 and TRBJ1-1; no clear D. The CDR3 is 15 amino acids. The V end was cut by 4 bases, the J end by 0 bases, with 12 bases between. The V gene's germline CDR1 is MDHEN and CDR2 SYDVKM. The chain's CDR3 is CASSYPTHLNTEAFF. CDR3 DNA sequence: TGTGCCAGCAGTTATCCGACACATTTGAACACTGAAGCTTTCTTT. The full variable domain, in which reference TRBV28 and TRBJ1-1 provide the parts outside the CDR3, is DVKVTQSSRYLVKRTGEKVFLECVQDMDHENMFWYRQDPGLGLRLIYFSYDVKMKEKGDIPEGYSVSREKKERFSLILESASTNQTSMYLCASSYPTHLNTEAFFGQGTRLTVV.

This sequence joins TRBV7-9 and TRBJ1-2, with 9 bases matching TRBD1. The CDR3 consists of 16 residues. V lost 1 base and J lost 4; bases outside the gene matches: 7. The germline gives CDR1 SEHNR, CDR2 FQNEAQ (reference sequence). CDR3 protein: CASSLGRGGQGYGYTF. The CDR3 nucleotides are TGTGCCAGCAGCTTAGGACGCGGGGGACAGGGCTATGGCTACACCTTC.

This chain connects TRBV27 to TRBJ1-2; D is undetermined. Trimming pared 5 bases from V and 1 base from J, leaving 11 bases between. Germline V CDR1 and CDR2: MNHEY, SMNVEV (reference sequence). The CDR3 covers 14 residues. CDR3: CASSRTVVNYGYTF. Written as DNA, the CDR3 is TGTGCCAGCAGTCGGACGGTTGTTAACTATGGCTACACCTTC.

The chain couples TRBV27 to TRBJ1-2; D unresolved. CDR1 and CDR2 from the germline V gene are MNHEY and SMNVEV (reference sequence). CDR3 length equals 15 residues. V lost 7 bases and J lost 6, with 21 bases in between. Here the CDR3 DNA reads TGTGCCAGCACCACCCCCGGATGGGGTTTCCATGGCTACACCTTC. Amino acids: CASTTPGWGFHGYTF.

V and J are TRBV25-1 and TRBJ2-3; D is unclear. The CDR3 sequence is 12 residues long. V was pared by 6 bases and J by 4 bases, with 8 bases between. Germline loops: CDR1 MGHDK, CDR2 SYGVNS. The CDR3 sequence: CASSDFPDTQYF. The DNA for the CDR3 is TGTGCCAGCAGCGATTTTCCAGATACGCAGTATTTT.

V is TRBV11-2 and J is TRBJ2-2, with D maybe TRBD2 (6 bases). V lost 3 bases, J lost 5 bases, and 22 bases lay in between. CDR3 length: 18 residues. Germline V gene data show CDR1 as SGHAT and CDR2 as FQNNGV. The CDR3 bases are TGTGCCAGCAGCTTCTGGTCTCGGGACTCCCCGCGGACCGGGGAGCTGTTTTTT. This encodes CASSFWSRDSPRTGELFF.

This chain connects TRBV3-1 (or the pseudogene TRBV3-2) to TRBJ2-1, with 7 bases matching TRBD2. This CDR3 has 16 amino acids. V lost 5 bases to trimming and J lost 0 bases; unmatched junction nucleotides: 7. Germline V gene sequence: CDR1 LGHDT, CDR2 YNNKEL (reference sequence). CDR3 sequence (DNA): TGTGCCAGCAGCACTCTTGGGGGGGGCTCCTACAATGAGCAGTTCTTC. Translation gives CASSTLGGGSYNEQFF.

Only a few counts were recorded for this clone. The chain carries TRBV18 and TRBJ2-7; TRBD2 agrees at 7 bases. This CDR3 spans 16 amino acids. V shed 4 bases, J shed 4 bases, and the junction held 13 bases outside the gene matches. CDR1 is KGHSH and CDR2 is LQKENI in the germline V gene. The CDR3, as DNA: TGTGCCAGCTCACAAAGCCCTAGCGGCGGCGGATACGAGCAGTACTTC. It translates to CASSQSPSGGGYEQYF.

V gene TRBV5-1 combines with J gene TRBJ2-3; 10 bases map to TRBD1. Germline CDR1 reads SGHRS; CDR2 reads YFSETQ. The CDR3 has 16 amino acids. J gave up 4 bases and V 2 bases, and 7 bases lay outside the gene matches. CDR3 residues: CASSFPSTGGSDTQYF. The CDR3 DNA reads TGCGCCAGCAGCTTCCCTTCGACAGGGGGCTCAGATACGCAGTATTTT.

This rearrangement joins TRBV11-2 to TRBJ2-1, with D perhaps TRBD2 (6 bases). Germline-derived CDR1 and CDR2 are SGHAT and FQNNGV. The length of the CDR3 is 15 residues. V lost 1 base, J lost 5 bases, and 12 bases lay in between. The CDR3 here is CASSLGAGNNNEQFF. The CDR3 region has the DNA TGTGCCAGCAGCTTAGGGGCGGGAAACAACAATGAGCAGTTCTTC.

This clone was seen only a few times. The J gene is TRBJ1-1, the V gene TRBV19; weak D call: TRBD1 (5 bases). Trimming shortened V by 3 bases and J by 7 bases, and 12 bases separated the two germline ends. The CDR3 spans 13 residues. Germline V gene sequence: CDR1 LNHDA, CDR2 SQIVND (reference sequence). CDR3 coding DNA: TGTGCCAGTAGTATTGTCCAGGGTAGTGAAGCTTTCTTT. As protein: CASSIVQGSEAFF.

This chain joins TRBV24-1 and TRBJ1-4; unclear D gene. The V gene lost 1 base and the J gene lost 10 bases, with 6 bases spanning the gap. Per germline, CDR1 KGHDR and CDR2 SFDVKD. The CDR3 is 12 amino acids. The CDR3 DNA reads as TGTGCCACCAGTGATTTTGACGGAAAACTGTTTTTT. Protein sequence: CATSDFDGKLFF.

The chain has TRBV6-2 or TRBV6-3 and TRBJ1-5; a possible D gene is TRBD1 (5 bases). The CDR3 extends over 18 amino acids. Germline CDR1 reads MNHEY; CDR2 reads SVGEGT. V gave up 0 bases and J gave up 4 bases, with 19 bases separating them. The CDR3 loop reads CASSYSQGHFVGNQPQHF. CDR3 bases: TGTGCCAGCAGTTACTCCCAGGGTCACTTTGTCGGTAATCAGCCCCAGCATTTT.

This clone was seen just once. V and J are TRBV19 and TRBJ2-6; D remains unclear. Trimming cost V 6 bases and J 4 bases, with 7 bases left between them. There are 13 residues in the CDR3. Germline V gene sequence: CDR1 LNHDA, CDR2 SQIVND (reference sequence). CDR3 nucleotides: TGTGCCAGTAGCCTCTGGGGGGCCAACGTCCTGACTTTC. Translation gives CASSLWGANVLTF.

Comment on this clone: This same CDR3 is encoded by further DNA sequences in the sample. The chain couples TRBV24-1 to TRBJ1-5; D might be TRBD1 (6 bases). V lost 4 bases, J lost 3 bases, and 9 bases lay in between. Germline V gene sequence: CDR1 KGHDR, CDR2 SFDVKD. CDR3 length equals 14 residues. CDR3 protein: CATSEGGFNQPQHF. The CDR3 DNA reads as TGTGCCACCAGTGAAGGGGGGTTCAATCAGCCCCAGCATTTT.

V usage is TRBV7-6 and J usage is TRBJ2-3, with D possibly TRBD1 on 8 matching bases. The V gene lost 2 bases and the J gene lost 3 bases, with 15 bases spanning the gap. The CDR3 is made up of 16 amino acids. From germline, CDR1 is SGHVS and CDR2 FNYEAQ. CDR3 protein: CASSLFTGGGTDTQYF. CDR3 nucleotide sequence: TGTGCCAGCAGCTTATTTACAGGGGGAGGGACAGATACGCAGTATTTT.

This chain links TRBV11-2 with TRBJ1-2, with no clear D. The germline V gene has CDR1 SGHAT and CDR2 FQNNGV. V lost 0 bases and J lost 2, with 7 bases in between. CDR3 length: 14 residues. CDR3 sequence (DNA): TGTGCCAGCAGCTTAGATCCCTTCAACTATGGCTACACCTTC. Its protein is CASSLDPFNYGYTF.

The V and J genes are TRBV6-2 or TRBV6-3 and TRBJ1-2, with D uncertain. This CDR3 is built from 14 residues. V was clipped by 7 bases and J by 4 bases, with 16 bases between them. The germline V gene has CDR1 MNHEY and CDR2 SVGEGT. This CDR3 is CASIPQPGGYGYTF. In nucleotides, the CDR3 is TGTGCCAGCATCCCCCAGCCCGGCGGCTATGGCTACACCTTC.

The chain has TRBV5-5 and TRBJ2-4; D is perhaps TRBD1 or TRBD2 (5 bases each). The germline gives CDR1 SGHKS, CDR2 YYEKEE (reference sequence). V dropped 4 bases and J dropped 8 bases, with 28 bases sitting between them. This CDR3 has 18 amino acids. In DNA, the CDR3 is TGTGCCAGCAGCCCCCGATGGGGGAGCTCCTCCCCCGGAGACATTCAGTACTTC. Its translation: CASSPRWGSSSPGDIQYF.

The rearrangement links TRBV5-1 to TRBJ1-4, with 7 bases that match TRBD1. Trimming at V came to 4 bases and at J to 3 bases, leaving 3 bases not matched to a gene. Germline V gives CDR1 SGHRS, CDR2 YFSETQ. This CDR3 is 14 amino acids long. CDR3 region: CASSPGGPNEKLFF. The CDR3 bases are TGCGCCAGCAGCCCAGGGGGGCCTAATGAAAAACTGTTTTTT.

This rearrangement joins TRBV28 to TRBJ1-4; 7 bases align to TRBD1. This CDR3 has 13 residues. Germline V gene data show CDR1 as MDHEN and CDR2 as SYDVKM. V dropped 10 bases and J dropped 7; count of bases not matched to a gene: 9. The CDR3 reads CAIPPGQTEKLFF. The CDR3 DNA sequence: TGTGCCATCCCTCCGGGACAGACTGAAAAACTGTTTTTT.

This chain connects TRBV6-5 to TRBJ1-6; the match to TRBD1 covers 8 bases. Germline assignment: CDR1 MNHEY and CDR2 SVGAGI. CDR3 length: 15 amino acids. V shed 8 bases, J shed 6 bases, and the junction held 9 bases outside the gene matches. CDR3 coding DNA: TGTGCCAGCGGGGTGAGGGACAGGAGTAATTCACCCCTCCACTTT. It is translated as CASGVRDRSNSPLHF.

J is TRBJ2-4 and V is TRBV4-3; 9 bases agree with TRBD1. In germline, CDR1 is LGHNA, CDR2 YSLEER. V shed 1 base, J shed 10 bases, and the junction held 14 bases outside the gene matches. This CDR3 has 17 amino acids. CDR3 residues: CASSQARPGQGNSIQYF. CDR3 coding DNA: TGCGCCAGCAGCCAAGCACGACCGGGACAGGGTAATTCTATTCAGTACTTC.

This clone was seen just once. The V gene is TRBV7-2, the J gene TRBJ2-1; TRBD2 matches at 7 bases. Trimming took 0 bases from V and 7 from J; bases not matched to a gene: 6. The germline gives CDR1 SGHTA, CDR2 FQGNSA. The CDR3 is made up of 15 amino acids. CDR3 DNA: TGTGCCAGCAGCTTAGCGTGGTGGCGGGGGAATGAGCAGTTCTTC. Translation: CASSLAWWRGNEQFF.

The rearrangement links TRBV29-1 to TRBJ2-2; D remains ambiguous. Germline-derived CDR1 and CDR2 are SQVTM and ANQGSEA. Trimming cost V 7 bases and J 2 bases, with 14 bases left between them. The CDR3 totals 14 residues. This chain's CDR3 is CSAVGRENTGELFF. The CDR3 bases are TGCAGCGCCGTGGGAAGGGAAAACACCGGGGAGCTGTTTTTT.

This clone has a single count. V is TRBV5-1 and J is TRBJ1-1; the D is unclear. Per the germline V gene, CDR1 is SGHRS and CDR2 is YFSETQ. V dropped 3 bases and J dropped 4 bases, with 10 bases sitting between them. CDR3 size: 13 residues. Written as DNA, the CDR3 is TGCGCCAGCAGCTCCCAGGTGGGCACTGAAGCTTTCTTT. The encoded protein is CASSSQVGTEAFF.

This clone was observed once. This chain connects TRBV2 to TRBJ2-1, with TRBD2 matching over 7 bases. Losses at the gene ends were 7 bases for V and 0 bases for J; bases not matched to a gene: 6. Germline-derived CDR1 and CDR2 are SNHLY and FYNNEI. This CDR3 has 15 residues. The CDR3 reads CASKVGGSSYNEQFF. Written as DNA, the CDR3 is TGTGCCAGCAAGGTGGGGGGGAGCTCCTACAATGAGCAGTTCTTC.

V and J are TRBV6-5 and TRBJ2-5; D is tentatively TRBD1 or TRBD2 (5 bases each). Germline values: CDR1 MNHEY, CDR2 SVGAGI. Trimming took off 0 bases at V and 2 bases at J, with 10 bases between the two ends. The CDR3 runs 15 residues. For the CDR3, the DNA is TGTGCCAGCAGTTACTCGGGACGGAGACAAGAGACCCAGTACTTC. It yields the protein CASSYSGRRQETQYF.

This clone has just one count. The chain is built from TRBV10-3 and TRBJ2-3; D is undetermined. Trimming removed 2 bases at V and 2 bases at J, with 11 bases between. Germline V gene data show CDR1 as ENHRY and CDR2 as SYGVKD. The CDR3 is 15 amino acids. The CDR3 protein is CAISEHGFHTDTQYF. CDR3 DNA: TGTGCCATCAGTGAGCACGGGTTCCACACAGATACGCAGTATTTT.

This chain connects TRBV6-2 or TRBV6-3 to TRBJ2-1, with a tentative D call TRBD1 (5 bases). From germline, CDR1 is MNHEY and CDR2 SVGEGT. The CDR3 is 18 residues long. V lost 5 bases, J lost 4 bases, and 24 bases lay in between. The CDR3 reads CASSPPETDPLPYNEQFF. CDR3 sequence (DNA): TGTGCCAGCAGTCCGCCCGAGACAGACCCTCTCCCATACAATGAGCAGTTCTTC.